What follows is one T cell receptor beta chain and its context. What it binds is not known. The data belong to a study of OX40 agonist ivuxolimab in advanced cancers. The overall study: Hepatocellular carcinoma, melanoma, renal cell or head and neck cancer affected the dose-escalation patients. Among those enrolled, mean age was about 58 years (range roughly 20 to 79) and approximately 80% were male.

The CDR3 length is 12 residues. Trimming stripped 3 bases from V and 8 bases from J, with 8 bases between. Germline values: CDR1 KGHSH, CDR2 LQKENI. Findings and caveats of the study: Low levels of normalized T-cell clonal expansion also appeared in some nonresponders. The study observed clonal expansion of CD4+ and CD8+ blood T cells by week 6 at 0.1 to 3.0 mg/kg.

TCRdb's copy holds only in-frame clones and misses some; the assay was immunoSEQ multiplex PCR. The table records around 60,000 clones, approximately 90% of them present only once. The chain carries TRBV18 and TRBJ1-3; the D is unclear. This TCR was recovered from an adult with an advanced solid tumor such as melanoma, head and neck, liver or kidney cancer. The sample consisted of CD4+ or CD8+ T cells sorted from blood, taken in a trial of the OX40 agonist ivuxolimab. The chain's CDR3 is CASSPGSHTIYF. The CDR3, as DNA: TGTGCCAGCTCACCGGGCAGCCACACCATATATTTT.